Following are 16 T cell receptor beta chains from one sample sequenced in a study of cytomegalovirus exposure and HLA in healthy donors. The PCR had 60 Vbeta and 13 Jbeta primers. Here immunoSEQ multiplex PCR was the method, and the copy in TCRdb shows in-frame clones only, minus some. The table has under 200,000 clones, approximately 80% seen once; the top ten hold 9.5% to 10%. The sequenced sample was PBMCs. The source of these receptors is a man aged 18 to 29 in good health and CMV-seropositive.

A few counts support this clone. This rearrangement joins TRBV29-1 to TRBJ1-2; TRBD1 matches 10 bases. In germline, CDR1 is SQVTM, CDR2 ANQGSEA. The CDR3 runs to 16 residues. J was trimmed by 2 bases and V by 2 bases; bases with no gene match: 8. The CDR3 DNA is TGCAGCGTTGAATGGTTCGGGACAGGGGAAAACTATGGCTACACCTTC. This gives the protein CSVEWFGTGENYGYTF. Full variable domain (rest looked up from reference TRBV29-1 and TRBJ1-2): SAVISQKPSRDICQRGTSLTIQCQVDSQVTMMFWYRQQPGQSLTLIATANQGSEATYESGFVIDKFPISRPNLTFSTLTVSNMSPEDSSIYLCSVEWFGTGENYGYTFGSGTRLTVV.

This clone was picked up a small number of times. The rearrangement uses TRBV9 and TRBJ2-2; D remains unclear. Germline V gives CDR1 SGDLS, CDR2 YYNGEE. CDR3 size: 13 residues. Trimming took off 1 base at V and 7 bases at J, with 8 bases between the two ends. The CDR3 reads CASSVQVDGELFF. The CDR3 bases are TGTGCCAGCAGCGTACAGGTAGACGGGGAGCTGTTTTTT.

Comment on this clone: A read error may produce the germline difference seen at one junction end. This CDR3 reads CSVEGGQLEETQYF. DNA of the CDR3: TGCAGCGTGGAAGGAGGGCAACTAGAGGAGACCCAGTACTTC. V usage is TRBV29-1 and J usage is TRBJ2-5, with D possibly TRBD2 on 6 matching bases. The CDR3 is 14 amino acids. Germline-derived CDR1 and CDR2 are SQVTM and ANQGSEA.

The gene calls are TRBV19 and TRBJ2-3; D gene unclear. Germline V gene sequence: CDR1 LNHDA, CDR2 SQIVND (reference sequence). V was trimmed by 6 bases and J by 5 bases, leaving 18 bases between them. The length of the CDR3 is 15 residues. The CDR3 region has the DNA TGTGCCAGTAGCCATAATGGTGGGCCCCTAGATACGCAGTATTTT. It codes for CASSHNGGPLDTQYF. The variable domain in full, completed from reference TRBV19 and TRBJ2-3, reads DGGITQSPKYLFRKEGQNVTLSCEQNLNHDAMYWYRQDPGQGLRLIYYSQIVNDFQKGDIAEGYSVSREKKESFPLTVTSAQKNPTAFYLCASSHNGGPLDTQYFGPGTRLTVL.

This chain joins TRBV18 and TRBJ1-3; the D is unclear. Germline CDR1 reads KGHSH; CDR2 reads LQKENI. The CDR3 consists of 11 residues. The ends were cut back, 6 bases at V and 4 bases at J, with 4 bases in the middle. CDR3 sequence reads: CASSGGNTIYF. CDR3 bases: TGTGCCAGCTCCGGGGGAAACACCATATATTTT.

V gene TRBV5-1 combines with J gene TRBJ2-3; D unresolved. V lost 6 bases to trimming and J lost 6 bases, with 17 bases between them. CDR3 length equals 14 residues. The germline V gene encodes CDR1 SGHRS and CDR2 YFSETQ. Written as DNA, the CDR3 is TGCGCCAGCAACGTAAAGACAAGCATGGATACGCAGTATTTT. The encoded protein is CASNVKTSMDTQYF.

The DNA for the CDR3 is TGTGCCAGCAGCTTGGCAGGGACTGGAAACACCATATATTTT. This gives the protein CASSLAGTGNTIYF. The chain links TRBV5-4 to TRBJ1-3; tentatively, D is TRBD1 (5 bases). CDR1 SGHNT and CDR2 YYREEE come from the germline V gene (reference sequence). The CDR3 extends over 14 amino acids. V lost 0 bases and J 2 bases, leaving 6 bases between the germline ends.

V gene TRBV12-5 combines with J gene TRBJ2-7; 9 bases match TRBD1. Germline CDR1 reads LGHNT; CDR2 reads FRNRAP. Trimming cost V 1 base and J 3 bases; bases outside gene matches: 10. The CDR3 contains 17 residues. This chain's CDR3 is CASGLGASTGGVYEQYF. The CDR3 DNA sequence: TGTGCTAGTGGTTTGGGGGCGTCGACAGGGGGAGTCTACGAGCAGTACTTC.

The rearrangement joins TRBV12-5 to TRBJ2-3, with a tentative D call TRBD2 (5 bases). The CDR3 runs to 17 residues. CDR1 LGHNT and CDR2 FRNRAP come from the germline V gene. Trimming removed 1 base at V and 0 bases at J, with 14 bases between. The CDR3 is CASGLGSSSASTDTQYF. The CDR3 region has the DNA TGTGCTAGTGGTTTGGGATCTAGCAGTGCTAGCACAGATACGCAGTATTTT.

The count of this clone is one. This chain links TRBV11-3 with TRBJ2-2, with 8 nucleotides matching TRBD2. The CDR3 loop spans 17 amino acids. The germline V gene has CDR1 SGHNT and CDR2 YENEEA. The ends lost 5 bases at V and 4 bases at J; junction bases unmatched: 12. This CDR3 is CASSPSGGGRGTGELFF. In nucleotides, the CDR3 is TGTGCCAGCAGCCCCTCCGGGGGGGGCCGGGGCACCGGGGAGCTGTTTTTT.

CDR3 nucleotide sequence: TGTGCCAGCAGTCCCCGACTAGCGGCGTGGGGTGAGCAGTTCTTC. Its protein is CASSPRLAAWGEQFF. The V call is TRBV28, the J call TRBJ2-1; 9 bases match TRBD2. CDR1 MDHEN and CDR2 SYDVKM come from the germline V gene. The CDR3 totals 15 residues. V trimming: 5 bases; J trimming: 9 bases; junction bases outside the gene matches: 11.

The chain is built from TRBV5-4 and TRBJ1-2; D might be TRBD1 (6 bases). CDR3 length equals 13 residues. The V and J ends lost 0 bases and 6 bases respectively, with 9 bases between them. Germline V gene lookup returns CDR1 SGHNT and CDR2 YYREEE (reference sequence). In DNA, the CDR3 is TGTGCCAGCAGCTTGGCAGGGGATCATGGCTACACCTTC. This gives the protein CASSLAGDHGYTF. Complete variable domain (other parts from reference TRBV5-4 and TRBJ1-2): ETGVTQSPTHLIKTRGQQVTLRCSSQSGHNTVSWYQQALGQGPQFIFQYYREEENGRGNFPPRFSGLQFPNYSSELNVNALELDDSALYLCASSLAGDHGYTFGSGTRLTVV.

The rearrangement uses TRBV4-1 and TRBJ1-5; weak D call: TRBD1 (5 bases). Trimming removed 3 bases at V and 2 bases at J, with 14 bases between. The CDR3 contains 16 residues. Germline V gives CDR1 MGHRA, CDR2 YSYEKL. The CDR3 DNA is TGCGCCAGCAGCCAGGGGTATGGAGGGGGCAATCAGCCCCAGCATTTT. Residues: CASSQGYGGGNQPQHF.

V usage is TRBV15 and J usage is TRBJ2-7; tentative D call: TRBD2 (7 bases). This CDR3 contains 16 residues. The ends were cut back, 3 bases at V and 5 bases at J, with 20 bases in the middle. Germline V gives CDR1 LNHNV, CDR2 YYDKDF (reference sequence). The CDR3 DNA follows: TGTGCCACCAGCAGCGTCTACAGGGAGGGCTTCCACGAGCAGTACTTC. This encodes CATSSVYREGFHEQYF.

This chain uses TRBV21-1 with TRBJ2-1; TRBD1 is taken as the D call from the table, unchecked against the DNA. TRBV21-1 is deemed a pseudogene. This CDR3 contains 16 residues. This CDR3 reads CASSKFLGQGGNEQFF. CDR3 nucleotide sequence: TGTGCCAGCAGCAAATTTCTGGGACAGGGGGGGAATGAGCAGTTCTTC.

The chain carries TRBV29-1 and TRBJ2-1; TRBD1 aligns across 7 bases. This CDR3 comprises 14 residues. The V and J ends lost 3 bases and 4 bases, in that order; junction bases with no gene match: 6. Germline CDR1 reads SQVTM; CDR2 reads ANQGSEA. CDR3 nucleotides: TGCAGCGTTGAGGCCCGGGACAGATACAATGAGCAGTTCTTC. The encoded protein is CSVEARDRYNEQFF.